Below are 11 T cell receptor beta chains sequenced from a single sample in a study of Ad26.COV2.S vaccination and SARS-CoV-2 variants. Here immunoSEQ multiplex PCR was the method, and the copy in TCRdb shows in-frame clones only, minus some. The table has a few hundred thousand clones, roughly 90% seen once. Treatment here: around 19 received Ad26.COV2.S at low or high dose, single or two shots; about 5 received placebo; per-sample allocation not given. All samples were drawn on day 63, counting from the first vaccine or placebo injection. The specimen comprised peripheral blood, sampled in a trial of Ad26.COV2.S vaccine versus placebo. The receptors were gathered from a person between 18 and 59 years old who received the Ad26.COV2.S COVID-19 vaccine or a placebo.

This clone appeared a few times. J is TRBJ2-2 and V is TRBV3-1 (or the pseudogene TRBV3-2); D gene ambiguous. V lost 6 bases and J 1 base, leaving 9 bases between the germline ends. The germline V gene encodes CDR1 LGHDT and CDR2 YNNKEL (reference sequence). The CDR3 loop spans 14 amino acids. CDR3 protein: CASRLRLNTGELFF. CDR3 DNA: TGTGCCAGCAGACTCAGACTGAACACCGGGGAGCTGTTTTTT.

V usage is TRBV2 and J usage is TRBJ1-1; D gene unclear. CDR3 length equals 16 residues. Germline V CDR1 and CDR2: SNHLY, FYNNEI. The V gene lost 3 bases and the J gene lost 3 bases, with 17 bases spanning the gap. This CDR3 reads CASSDPRTLPDTEAFF. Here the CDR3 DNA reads TGTGCCAGCAGTGACCCGAGGACTCTCCCGGACACTGAAGCTTTCTTT.

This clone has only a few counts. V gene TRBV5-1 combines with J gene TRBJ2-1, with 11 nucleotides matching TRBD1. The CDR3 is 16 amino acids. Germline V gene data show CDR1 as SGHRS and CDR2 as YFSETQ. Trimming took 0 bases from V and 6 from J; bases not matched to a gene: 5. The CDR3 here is CASSLAGQGGGNEQFF. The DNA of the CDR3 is TGCGCCAGCAGCTTGGCGGGACAGGGGGGAGGCAATGAGCAGTTCTTC.

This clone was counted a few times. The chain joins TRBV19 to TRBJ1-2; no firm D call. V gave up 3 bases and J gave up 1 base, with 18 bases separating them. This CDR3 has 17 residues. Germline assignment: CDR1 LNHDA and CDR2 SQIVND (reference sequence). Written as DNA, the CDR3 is TGTGCCAGTAGTATCACGAGGGAGACGCCTCATAACTATGGCTACACCTTC. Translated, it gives CASSITRETPHNYGYTF.

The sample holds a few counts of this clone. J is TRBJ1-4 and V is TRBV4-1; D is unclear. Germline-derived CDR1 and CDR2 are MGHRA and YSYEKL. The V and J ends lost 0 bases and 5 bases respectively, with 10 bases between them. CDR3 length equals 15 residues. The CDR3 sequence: CASSQEWGTNEKLFF. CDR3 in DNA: TGCGCCAGCAGCCAAGAATGGGGTACGAATGAAAAACTGTTTTTT.

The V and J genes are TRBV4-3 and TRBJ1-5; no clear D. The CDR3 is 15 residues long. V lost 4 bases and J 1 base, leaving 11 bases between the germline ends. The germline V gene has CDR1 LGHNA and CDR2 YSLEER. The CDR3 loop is CASSLALRSNQPQHF. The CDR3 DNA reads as TGCGCCAGCAGCCTGGCCCTGAGGAGCAATCAGCCCCAGCATTTT.

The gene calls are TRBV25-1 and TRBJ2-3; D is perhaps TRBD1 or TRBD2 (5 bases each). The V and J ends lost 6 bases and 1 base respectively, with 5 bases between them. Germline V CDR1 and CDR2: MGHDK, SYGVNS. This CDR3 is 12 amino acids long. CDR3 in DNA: TGTGCCAGCAGGGGGGGCACAGATACGCAGTATTTT. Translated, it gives CASRGGTDTQYF.

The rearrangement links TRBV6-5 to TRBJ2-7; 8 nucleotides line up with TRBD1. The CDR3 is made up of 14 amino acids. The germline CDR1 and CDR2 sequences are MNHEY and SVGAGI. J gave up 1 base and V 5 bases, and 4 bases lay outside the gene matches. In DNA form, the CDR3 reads TGTGCCAGCAGTCCCGACAGGGGATCCTACGAGCAGTACTTC. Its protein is CASSPDRGSYEQYF.

The CDR3, as DNA: TGCGCCAGCAGCTCCGAAATCACAGATACGCAGTATTTT. Protein sequence: CASSSEITDTQYF. This chain links TRBV5-1 with TRBJ2-3; D gene unclear. The CDR3 contains 13 residues. The germline CDR1 and CDR2 sequences are SGHRS and YFSETQ. Trimming pared 3 bases from V and 2 bases from J, leaving 7 bases between.

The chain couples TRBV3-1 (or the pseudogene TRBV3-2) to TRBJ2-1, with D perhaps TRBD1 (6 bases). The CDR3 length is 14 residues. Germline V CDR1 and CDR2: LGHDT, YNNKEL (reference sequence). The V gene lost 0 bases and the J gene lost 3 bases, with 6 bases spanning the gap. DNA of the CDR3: TGTGCCAGCAGCCAAGAACAGGGCTACAATGAGCAGTTCTTC. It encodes CASSQEQGYNEQFF.

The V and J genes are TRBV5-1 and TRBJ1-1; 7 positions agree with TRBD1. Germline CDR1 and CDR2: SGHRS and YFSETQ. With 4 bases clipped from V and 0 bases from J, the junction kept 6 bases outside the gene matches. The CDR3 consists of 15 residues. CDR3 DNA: TGCGCCAGCAGCGCCCGGGACAGAATGAACACTGAAGCTTTCTTT. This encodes CASSARDRMNTEAFF.